The rows below give T cell receptor beta chains drawn from one sample of a study of response to subunit inactivated influenza vaccine. TCRdb called the RT-PCR reads again in MiXCR, with one record for every CDR3 protein. The sample has 600,000 to 850,000 distinct CDR3 sequences; approximately 14% are singletons. The sample in question was PBMCs from blood, obtained roughly 2 weeks before vaccination. The source is a man aged 45-65 years who received an inactivated influenza vaccine. Each CDR3 is given with its conserved first and last residue. The D gene is left open where the match is weak. Clone size is not always given. Where it is, it says once, few, many or a class for expanded clones.

J,D,size,V,length,CDR3,DNA
TRBJ2-2,TRBD2,once,TRBV3-1,18,CASSQVYGGRFETGELFF,TGTGCCAGCAGCCAAGTTTATGGCGGGAGGTTTGAGACCGGGGAGCTGTTTTTT
TRBJ1-2,NA,NA,TRBV15,13,CATSVTGSYGYTF,TGTGCCACCAGCGTAACAGGGTCCTATGGCTACACCTTC
TRBJ1-2,NA,few,TRBV4-3,15,CASRATYSGVHGYTF,TGCGCCAGCAGGGCTACCTACTCAGGGGTCCATGGCTACACCTTC
TRBJ1-2,NA,NA,TRBV6-1,16,CASSEGWGGKGYGYTF,TGTGCCAGCAGTGAAGGATGGGGGGGAAAGGGCTATGGCTACACCTTC
TRBJ2-3,NA,NA,TRBV7-8,17,CASSPNPRRTSTDTQYF,TGTGCCAGCAGCCCAAACCCCAGGCGGACTAGCACAGATACGCAGTATTTT
TRBJ2-6,NA,many,TRBV5-1,14,CASSLGTGANVLTF,TGCGCCAGCAGCTTGGGAACTGGGGCCAACGTCCTGACTTTC
TRBJ2-1,NA,NA,TRBV20-1,17,CSARIEGTPSSYNEQFF,TGCAGTGCTAGAATTGAGGGGACTCCGAGCTCCTACAATGAGCAGTTCTTC
TRBJ2-7,NA,few,TRBV20-1,12,CSVSRGSYEQYF,TGCAGTGTTTCTAGGGGATCCTACGAGCAGTACTTC
TRBJ1-5,TRBD1,NA,TRBV6-5,14,CASSYDRGGQPQHF,TGTGCCAGCAGTTACGACAGGGGAGGTCAGCCCCAGCATTTT
TRBJ1-1,TRBD1,NA,TRBV11-1,14,CASSATTGVTEAFF,TGTGCCAGCAGCGCAACGACAGGGGTCACTGAAGCTTTCTTT
TRBJ2-2,NA,few,TRBV4-2,17,CASSQEGLPLLPGELFF,TGTGCCAGCAGCCAAGAGGGACTCCCCCTCCTCCCCGGGGAGCTGTTTTTT
TRBJ2-2,NA,few,TRBV3-1,14,CASNYGGTTGELFF,TGTGCCAGCAATTACGGGGGAACGACCGGGGAGCTGTTTTTT
TRBJ2-3,TRBD1,many,TRBV5-1,16,CASSLVGTGGRDTQYF,TGCGCCAGCAGCTTAGTCGGGACAGGGGGTCGAGATACGCAGTATTTT
TRBJ2-1,TRBD1,NA,TRBV6-5,16,CASSSARTGSYNEQFF,TGTGCCAGCAGTTCCGCCAGGACAGGGTCCTACAATGAGCAGTTCTTC
TRBJ2-1,TRBD1,few,TRBV20-1,13,CSALDRAGNEQFF,TGCAGTGCTTTAGACAGGGCTGGGAATGAGCAGTTCTTC
TRBJ1-6,TRBD1,few,TRBV12-3/TRBV12-4,15,CASSLLAGGVSPLHF,TGTGCCAGCAGTTTACTGGCAGGGGGCGTTTCACCCCTCCACTTT
TRBJ2-2,NA,many,TRBV28,16,CASSLGGLWNTGELFF,TGTGCCAGCAGCCTGGGGGGCCTTTGGAACACCGGGGAGCTGTTTTTT
TRBJ2-5,TRBD2,NA,TRBV9,16,CASSPLSSGIGETQYF,TGTGCCAGCAGCCCTTTGTCTAGCGGGATTGGAGAGACCCAGTACTTC
TRBJ2-7,NA,many,TRBV5-6,13,CASSLYKTYEQYF,TGTGCCAGCAGCTTGTACAAGACCTACGAGCAGTACTTC
TRBJ2-1,TRBD1,many,TRBV5-1,15,CASSSLGTGGHEQFF,TGCGCCAGCAGCTCCCTCGGGACAGGGGGTCATGAGCAGTTCTTC
TRBJ2-3,TRBD2,few,TRBV3-1,15,CASSPSGGPADTQYF,TGTGCCAGCAGTCCCAGCGGGGGCCCGGCAGATACGCAGTATTTT
TRBJ2-3,TRBD2,NA,TRBV20-1,16,CSARDTSGGAVDTQYF,TGCAGTGCTAGAGACACTAGCGGGGGGGCAGTAGATACGCAGTATTTT
TRBJ1-4,NA,NA,TRBV20-1,15,CSASPYPGLREKLFF,TGCAGTGCTAGCCCATACCCGGGACTTCGGGAAAAACTGTTTTTT
TRBJ1-5,TRBD1,NA,TRBV19,16,CASSIAQGAGNQPQHF,TGTGCCAGTAGTATAGCGCAGGGGGCTGGCAATCAGCCCCAGCATTTT
TRBJ2-1,TRBD2,once,TRBV6-2/TRBV6-3,18,CASSYSFKRGPPYYEQFF,TGTGCCAGCAGTTACTCGTTTAAGCGGGGGCCCCCATACTATGAGCAGTTCTTC
TRBJ2-1,TRBD2,few,TRBV11-2,15,CASSQSGASYNEQFF,TGTGCCAGCAGCCAGAGCGGGGCCTCCTACAATGAGCAGTTCTTC
TRBJ2-3,TRBD2,many,TRBV4-2,15,CASSQGGRGIDTQYF,TGTGCCAGCAGCCAAGGCGGGAGAGGAATAGATACGCAGTATTTT
TRBJ2-5,NA,NA,TRBV7-2,13,CASSPRGLETQYF,TGTGCCAGCAGCCCCCGGGGGTTAGAGACCCAGTACTTC
TRBJ2-7,TRBD1,NA,TRBV12-3/TRBV12-4,15,CASSLGTGFTYEQYF,TGTGCCAGCAGTTTAGGGACAGGGTTCACCTACGAGCAGTACTTC
TRBJ2-7,NA,NA,TRBV4-2,13,CASSQRPGYEQYF,TGTGCCAGCAGCCAGCGGCCGGGCTACGAGCAGTACTTC
TRBJ2-1,NA,many,TRBV28,17,CASSSRTTSRQTNEQFF,TGTGCCAGCAGTTCCAGAACCACTTCCCGGCAGACTAATGAGCAGTTCTTC
TRBJ1-2,NA,few,TRBV9,17,CASSARPPPTGHGGYTF,TGTGCCAGCAGCGCCAGGCCCCCTCCTACAGGCCACGGGGGCTACACCTTC
TRBJ1-4,NA,many,TRBV10-3,17,CAISVGGPRGTNEKLFF,TGTGCCATCAGTGTTGGGGGACCCAGAGGGACTAATGAAAAACTGTTTTTT
TRBJ1-1,NA,many,TRBV20-1,12,CSAQDSNTEAFF,TGCAGTGCGCAGGACAGTAACACTGAAGCTTTCTTT
TRBJ1-2,NA,NA,TRBV20-1,14,CSANTRGADYGYTF,TGCAGTGCAAATACGCGGGGGGCAGACTATGGCTACACCTTC
TRBJ1-1,NA,few,TRBV29-1,16,CSVEASSKGGDTEAFF,TGCAGCGTTGAAGCTTCATCCAAGGGAGGGGACACTGAAGCTTTCTTT
TRBJ1-1,NA,NA,TRBV29-1,13,CSVVRVMNTETFF,TGCAGCGTTGTTCGGGTTATGAACACTGAAACTTTCTTT
TRBJ1-4,NA,NA,TRBV15,14,CATSRVRRSEKLFF,TGTGCCACCAGCAGAGTTCGTCGGAGCGAAAAACTGTTTTTT
TRBJ1-5,NA,NA,TRBV7-9,12,CASSASNQPQHF,TGTGCCAGCAGCGCGTCGAATCAGCCCCAGCATTTT
TRBJ2-3,TRBD2,NA,TRBV6-5,15,CASSYSSGRADTQYF,TGTGCCAGCAGTTACTCCAGCGGGAGAGCAGATACGCAGTATTTT
TRBJ2-7,NA,NA,TRBV20-1,13,CSASDRLTYEQYF,TGCAGTGCTAGTGACAGATTAACCTACGAGCAGTACTTC
TRBJ2-4,NA,NA,TRBV2,14,CASSEGLAKNIQYF,TGTGCCAGCAGTGAGGGATTAGCCAAAAACATTCAGTACTTC
TRBJ1-1,TRBD1,many,TRBV5-1,14,CASSSTGGRTEAFF,TGCGCCAGCAGCTCGACAGGGGGCCGTACTGAAGCTTTCTTT